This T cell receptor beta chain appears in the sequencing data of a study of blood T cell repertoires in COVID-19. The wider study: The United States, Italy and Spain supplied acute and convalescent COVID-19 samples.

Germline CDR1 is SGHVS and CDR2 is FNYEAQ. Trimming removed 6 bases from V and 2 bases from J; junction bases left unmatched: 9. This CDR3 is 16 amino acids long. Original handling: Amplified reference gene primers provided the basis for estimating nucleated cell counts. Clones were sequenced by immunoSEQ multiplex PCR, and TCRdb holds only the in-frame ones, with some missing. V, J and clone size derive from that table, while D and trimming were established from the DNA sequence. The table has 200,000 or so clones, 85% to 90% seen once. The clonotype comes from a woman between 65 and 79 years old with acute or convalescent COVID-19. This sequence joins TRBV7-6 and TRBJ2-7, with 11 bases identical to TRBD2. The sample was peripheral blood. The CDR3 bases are TGTGCCAGCAGTTTATCTCCTAGCGGGGGGACCTACGAGCAGTACTTC. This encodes CASSLSPSGGTYEQYF.